This is a list of T cell receptor beta chains from one sample in a study of PD-L1 blockade in urothelial cancer. Data came from immunoSEQ multiplex PCR; TCRdb stores just in-frame clones and leaves some out. The profile shows tens of thousands of clones, about four fifths of them singletons. Sequenced here: PBMCs, sampled around atezolizumab (anti-PD-L1) treatment. These receptors were collected from a man between 65 and 79 years old with urothelial cancer. Each CDR3 is given with its conserved first and last residue. D genes are given only for firm matches. Rows give clone size only sometimes, using once, few, many, or a class for an expanded clone.

size: NA; J: TRBJ1-5; V: TRBV6-6; D: NA; CDR3: CASTLLGVSNQPQHF; DNA: TGTGCCAGCACCCTCCTAGGGGTTAGCAATCAGCCCCAGCATTTT
size: NA; J: TRBJ2-7; V: TRBV18; D: NA; CDR3: CASSSAPSGARKQYF; DNA: TGTGCCAGCTCATCTGCCCCCAGTGGGGCGCGAAAGCAGTACTTC
size: NA; J: TRBJ2-5; V: TRBV5-4; D: TRBD2; CDR3: CASGLRASGKETQYF; DNA: TGTGCCAGCGGCTTGAGGGCTAGCGGGAAAGAGACCCAGTACTTC
size: NA; J: TRBJ2-1; V: TRBV7-9; D: TRBD1; CDR3: CASTGTGVNEQFF; DNA: TGTGCCAGCACCGGGACAGGGGTCAATGAGCAGTTCTTC
size: NA; J: TRBJ1-5; V: TRBV10-3; D: NA; CDR3: CAISDSDQPQHF; DNA: TGTGCCATCAGTGACTCCGATCAGCCCCAGCATTTT
size: NA; J: TRBJ2-3; V: TRBV11-2; D: TRBD2; CDR3: CASSLGLAGGPDTQYF; DNA: TGTGCCAGCAGCTTAGGACTAGCGGGGGGGCCGGATACGCAGTATTTT
size: NA; J: TRBJ2-1; V: TRBV29-1; D: TRBD1; CDR3: CSVEMTGNEQFF; DNA: TGCAGCGTTGAAATGACAGGGAATGAGCAGTTCTTC
size: NA; J: TRBJ2-1; V: TRBV7-3; D: TRBD2; CDR3: CASSLSAGDNEQFF; DNA: TGTGCCAGCAGCTTGTCAGCGGGAGACAATGAGCAGTTCTTC
size: NA; J: TRBJ2-2; V: TRBV5-1; D: NA; CDR3: CASSLTGRNTGELFF; DNA: TGCGCCAGCAGCTTGACAGGCCGAAACACCGGGGAGCTGTTTTTT
size: once; J: TRBJ2-7; V: TRBV6-1; D: NA; CDR3: CASRKTGHEQYF; DNA: TGTGCCAGCAGGAAGACAGGCCACGAGCAGTACTTC
size: few; J: TRBJ2-1; V: TRBV30; D: TRBD2; CDR3: CARAGGGGANEQFF; DNA: TGTGCCAGAGCGGGGGGAGGGGGTGCCAATGAGCAGTTCTTC
size: NA; J: TRBJ1-2; V: TRBV30; D: TRBD1; CDR3: CAWSRQGDYGYTF; DNA: TGTGCCTGGAGTAGACAGGGGGACTATGGCTACACCTTC
size: NA; J: TRBJ1-1; V: TRBV21-1; D: NA; CDR3: CASKGGGMNTEAFF; DNA: TGTGCCAGCAAGGGAGGGGGTATGAACACTGAAGCTTTCTTT
size: few; J: TRBJ1-1; V: TRBV10-3; D: NA; CDR3: CAISEVRGKAFF; DNA: TGTGCCATCAGTGAGGTCAGGGGTAAAGCTTTCTTT
size: NA; J: TRBJ2-7; V: TRBV7-2; D: TRBD2; CDR3: CASSSTSGNYEQYF; DNA: TGTGCCAGCAGCTCCACTAGCGGGAACTACGAGCAGTACTTC
size: NA; J: TRBJ1-1; V: TRBV19; D: NA; CDR3: CASSTREGHTEAFF; DNA: TGTGCCAGTAGTACAAGGGAGGGACACACTGAAGCTTTCTTT
size: NA; J: TRBJ2-7; V: TRBV4-1; D: TRBD2; CDR3: CASSQDPTSGRYEQYF; DNA: TGCGCCAGCAGCCAAGATCCCACTAGCGGGAGGTACGAGCAGTACTTC
size: NA; J: TRBJ1-6; V: TRBV5-5; D: NA; CDR3: CASSSDGTSSYNSPLHF; DNA: TGTGCCAGCAGCTCGGACGGGACTAGCTCCTATAATTCACCCCTCCACTTT
size: NA; J: TRBJ1-3; V: TRBV5-1; D: TRBD1; CDR3: CASSPGQGVGNTIYF; DNA: TGCGCCAGCAGCCCGGGACAGGGGGTCGGAAACACCATATATTTT
size: NA; J: TRBJ1-6; V: TRBV6-6; D: NA; CDR3: CASSSTGATANSPLHF; DNA: TGTGCCAGCAGTTCGACGGGAGCAACAGCTAATTCACCCCTCCACTTT
size: NA; J: TRBJ2-5; V: TRBV18; D: NA; CDR3: CASSPVTGSKGTQYF; DNA: TGTGCCAGCTCACCGGTTACAGGGTCAAAGGGGACCCAGTACTTC
size: NA; J: TRBJ2-7; V: TRBV28; D: TRBD2; CDR3: CASSFPGLVSEQYF; DNA: TGTGCCAGCAGTTTCCCGGGACTAGTCTCCGAGCAGTACTTC
size: NA; J: TRBJ2-7; V: TRBV19; D: NA; CDR3: CASTNLRGEQYF; DNA: TGTGCCAGTACTAACCTTCGGGGCGAGCAGTACTTC
size: NA; J: TRBJ1-2; V: TRBV4-1; D: NA; CDR3: CASSQGRINYGYTF; DNA: TGCGCCAGCAGCCAAGGCAGGATAAACTATGGCTACACCTTC
size: NA; J: TRBJ1-2; V: TRBV4-3; D: TRBD1; CDR3: CASSQSRGGYTF; DNA: TGCGCCAGCAGCCAATCCAGGGGGGGCTACACCTTC
size: NA; J: TRBJ2-7; V: TRBV5-4; D: NA; CDR3: CASSLGLGDNYEQYF; DNA: TGTGCCAGCAGCTTGGGGTTGGGGGACAACTACGAGCAGTACTTC
size: NA; J: TRBJ2-3; V: TRBV19; D: NA; CDR3: CASSPRGTDTQYF; DNA: TGTGCCAGTAGTCCGCGAGGGACAGATACGCAGTATTTT
size: few; J: TRBJ2-1; V: TRBV2; D: NA; CDR3: CASSEIGRGIRGQFF; DNA: TGTGCCAGCAGTGAAATAGGGAGGGGGATACGTGGGCAGTTCTTC
size: NA; J: TRBJ2-7; V: TRBV6-6; D: TRBD1; CDR3: CASSKGQANEQYF; DNA: TGTGCCAGCAGTAAGGGACAGGCCAACGAGCAGTACTTC
size: NA; J: TRBJ1-1; V: TRBV12-2; D: NA; CDR3: CASRSRRGLAFF; DNA: TGTGCAAGTCGCTCCCGGCGGGGGCTCGCTTTCTTT
size: few; J: TRBJ1-1; V: TRBV4-1; D: NA; CDR3: CASSQGAGGNTEAFF; DNA: TGCGCCAGCAGCCAAGGAGCTGGGGGCAACACTGAAGCTTTCTTT
size: NA; J: TRBJ2-7; V: TRBV7-2; D: TRBD1; CDR3: CASSPQGGLYEQYF; DNA: TGTGCCAGCAGCCCACAAGGGGGCCTCTACGAGCAGTACTTC
size: NA; J: TRBJ1-5; V: TRBV19; D: TRBD1; CDR3: CASRVDRGDRQPQHF; DNA: TGTGCCAGTAGGGTGGACAGGGGCGATAGACAGCCCCAGCATTTT
size: NA; J: TRBJ2-7; V: TRBV6-5; D: NA; CDR3: CASSYANGDYEQYF; DNA: TGTGCCAGCAGTTACGCGAACGGGGACTACGAGCAGTACTTC
size: NA; J: TRBJ2-7; V: TRBV5-6; D: TRBD1; CDR3: CASRLGQGAISYEQYF; DNA: TGTGCCAGCAGACTAGGACAGGGGGCGATTTCCTACGAGCAGTACTTC
size: NA; J: TRBJ1-6; V: TRBV2; D: NA; CDR3: CASSEGAGGNSPLHF; DNA: TGTGCCAGCAGTGAGGGGGCAGGCGGCAATTCACCCCTCCACTTT
size: NA; J: TRBJ2-3; V: TRBV5-5; D: NA; CDR3: CASSFLRFDTDTQYF; DNA: TGTGCCAGCAGCTTCCTCAGGTTCGACACAGATACGCAGTATTTT
size: NA; J: TRBJ2-3; V: TRBV7-3; D: TRBD2; CDR3: CASSRSSGIADTQYF; DNA: TGTGCCAGCAGCCGTTCTAGCGGGATAGCAGATACGCAGTATTTT
size: NA; J: TRBJ2-3; V: TRBV2; D: NA; CDR3: CASSVKRDTQYF; DNA: TGTGCCAGCAGTGTTAAGCGTGATACGCAGTATTTT
size: NA; J: TRBJ1-2; V: TRBV5-1; D: NA; CDR3: CASSLESLYGYTF; DNA: TGCGCCAGCAGCTTGGAATCCCTTTATGGCTACACCTTC
size: NA; J: TRBJ2-7; V: TRBV6-5; D: TRBD1; CDR3: CASRRPGTVAYEQYF; DNA: TGTGCCAGCAGGCGCCCCGGGACAGTAGCCTACGAGCAGTACTTC
size: NA; J: TRBJ2-3; V: TRBV6-5; D: NA; CDR3: CASSLYRETDTQYF; DNA: TGTGCCAGCAGCCTCTACAGGGAGACAGATACGCAGTATTTT
size: NA; J: TRBJ2-5; V: TRBV19; D: TRBD1; CDR3: CASSRDSQETQYF; DNA: TGTGCCAGTAGCAGGGACAGTCAGGAGACCCAGTACTTC
size: NA; J: TRBJ2-1; V: TRBV7-7; D: TRBD2; CDR3: CASSSGLTSGFYNEQFF; DNA: TGTGCTAGCAGCTCGGGACTGACTAGCGGGTTCTACAATGAGCAGTTCTTC
size: NA; J: TRBJ2-1; V: TRBV19; D: NA; CDR3: CASSILGAKSYNEQFF; DNA: TGTGCCAGTAGTATTTTGGGGGCTAAATCCTACAATGAGCAGTTCTTC